A single sample is the source of the 2 T cell receptor beta chains below, sequenced in a study of shared clonotypes between healthy human individuals. Only in-frame clones appear in the TCRdb table, and some are missing; sequencing was by immunoSEQ multiplex PCR. The table has over 400,000 clones, approximately 82% seen once. Material for sequencing was PBMCs. These receptors came from a woman aged 35 to 49 in good health. Some clones in this sample may be carry-over from other donors' samples.

DNA of the CDR3: TGTGCCTGGAGTCCCCTAACGGGACAGGGACCCTACGAGCAGTACTTC. Residues: CAWSPLTGQGPYEQYF. The chain carries TRBV30 and TRBJ2-7; 9 bases line up with TRBD1. V was pared by 2 bases and J by 2 bases, with 10 bases of the junction left unmatched. The CDR3 contains 16 residues. Germline lookup yields CDR1 GTSNPN and CDR2 SVGIG (reference sequence).

About this clone: The identical CDR3 is also encoded by other nucleotide sequences in the sample. This rearrangement joins TRBV5-1 to TRBJ2-7; TRBD1 agrees at 10 bases. The CDR3 loop spans 14 amino acids. The germline V gene has CDR1 SGHRS and CDR2 YFSETQ. The ends lost 0 bases at V and 3 bases at J; junction bases unmatched: 0. The CDR3 bases are TGCGCCAGCAGCTTGGGGACAGGGGGCTACGAGCAGTACTTC. Protein sequence: CASSLGTGGYEQYF.